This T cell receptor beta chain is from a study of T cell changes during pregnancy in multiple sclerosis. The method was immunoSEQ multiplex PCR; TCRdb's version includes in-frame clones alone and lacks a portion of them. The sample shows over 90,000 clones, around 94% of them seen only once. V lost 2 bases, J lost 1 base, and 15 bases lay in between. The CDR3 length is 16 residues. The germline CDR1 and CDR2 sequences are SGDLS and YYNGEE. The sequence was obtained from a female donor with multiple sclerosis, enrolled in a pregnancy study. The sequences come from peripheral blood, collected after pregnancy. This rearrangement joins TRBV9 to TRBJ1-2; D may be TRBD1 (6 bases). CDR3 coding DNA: TGTGCCAGCAGCGTCCGCGGGGGGGCGGGTAACTATGGCTACACCTTC. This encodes CASSVRGGAGNYGYTF.